The 20 T cell receptor beta chains below come from one sample, sequenced in a study of cytomegalovirus exposure and HLA in healthy donors. PCR involved 60 Vbeta and 13 Jbeta primers. Clones were read by immunoSEQ multiplex PCR, and TCRdb kept only the in-frame ones, dropping some. The profile shows 150,000 or so clones, roughly 75% of them singletons. Sequencing was performed on PBMCs. The receptors here all came from a man aged 18 to 29 in good health and CMV-seropositive.

V gene TRBV19 combines with J gene TRBJ2-7; TRBD1 is a possible D gene (6 bases). The CDR3 is 16 residues long. The germline CDR1 and CDR2 sequences are LNHDA and SQIVND (reference sequence). Trimming removed 3 bases from V and 0 bases from J, with 15 bases in between. The chain's CDR3 is CASSIGKDRSSYEQYF. Written as DNA, the CDR3 is TGTGCCAGTAGTATTGGGAAGGACAGAAGCTCCTACGAGCAGTACTTC.

This chain joins TRBV30 and TRBJ2-2, with D maybe TRBD1 (5 bases). The germline V and J ends were trimmed by 3 bases and 6 bases, with 8 bases remaining between them. This CDR3 is built from 12 residues. Germline assignment: CDR1 GTSNPN and CDR2 SVGIG (reference sequence). The CDR3, as DNA: TGTGCCTGGAGAGGGGATGCCGGGGAGCTGTTTTTT. Residues: CAWRGDAGELFF.

As DNA, the CDR3 is TGTGCCAGCAGCCCCCAGGCAGCTATCTATGGCTACACCTTC. Its protein product is CASSPQAAIYGYTF. The chain couples TRBV9 to TRBJ1-2; D call uncertain. Germline assignment: CDR1 SGDLS and CDR2 YYNGEE. This CDR3 has 14 amino acids. With 4 bases removed from V and 4 bases from J, the gap between germline ends came to 14 bases. The entire variable domain, with the rest obtained from reference TRBV9 and TRBJ1-2, is as follows: DSGVTQTPKHLITATGQRVTLRCSPRSGDLSVYWYQQSLDQGLQFLIQYYNGEERAKGNILERFSAQQFPDLHSELNLSSLELGDSALYFCASSPQAAIYGYTFGSGTRLTVV.

The gene calls are TRBV27 and TRBJ2-3, with TRBD1 matching over 9 bases. Germline trimming cut 4 bases from V and 5 bases from J; bases unmatched to any gene: 4. Germline CDR1 and CDR2: MNHEY and SMNVEV (reference sequence). This CDR3 has 14 amino acids. For the CDR3, the DNA is TGTGCCAGCAGTTCGGGACAGGGTGGAGATACGCAGTATTTT. The encoded protein is CASSSGQGGDTQYF.

V and J are TRBV9 and TRBJ2-7; 13 bases line up with TRBD2. The germline V gene encodes CDR1 SGDLS and CDR2 YYNGEE. CDR3 length: 17 amino acids. V trimming: 4 bases; J trimming: 4 bases; junction bases outside the gene matches: 11. The CDR3, as DNA: TGTGCCAGCAGCCCCAAACGGGGGACTAGCGGGACTTACGAGCAGTACTTC. It is translated as CASSPKRGTSGTYEQYF.

This chain joins TRBV7-6 and TRBJ2-6; 10 nucleotides match TRBD1. V lost 1 base, J lost 2 bases, and 2 bases stayed unmatched. This CDR3 is 17 amino acids long. Germline lookup yields CDR1 SGHVS and CDR2 FNYEAQ. CDR3 residues: CASSLGQGATGANVLTF. The CDR3 region has the DNA TGTGCCAGCAGCTTAGGACAGGGGGCCACTGGGGCCAACGTCCTGACTTTC.

This clone was observed a few times. The chain links TRBV4-1 to TRBJ1-5, with 10 nucleotides matching TRBD1. Germline CDR1 MGHRA, CDR2 YSYEKL. The CDR3 is 18 amino acids. V was pared by 4 bases and J by 6 bases, with 15 bases of the junction left unmatched. The CDR3 sequence is CASSLQEPGTGVGQPQHF. The CDR3 DNA reads as TGCGCCAGCAGCCTTCAAGAACCCGGGACAGGGGTAGGTCAGCCCCAGCATTTT.

V usage is TRBV28 and J usage is TRBJ2-5, with D hard to call. The CDR3 runs to 14 residues. Looked up from germline, CDR1 is MDHEN and CDR2 is SYDVKM. V lost 10 bases and J lost 7, with 22 bases in between. This CDR3 is CATVEHAILRTQYF. The CDR3 DNA sequence: TGTGCCACCGTGGAGCACGCGATTCTTCGGACCCAGTACTTC.

The V and J genes are TRBV25-1 and TRBJ2-3; a weak D match, TRBD2 (5 bases). This CDR3 has 15 residues. V was shortened by 6 bases and J by 6 bases, with 19 bases between the two germline ends. Germline V lookup: CDR1 MGHDK, CDR2 SYGVNS. CDR3 in DNA: TGTGCCAGCAGGGCCGCGGGTAGGAGACTTGATACGCAGTATTTT. This sequence encodes CASRAAGRRLDTQYF.

The CDR3 region is CATSRDRTGSGELFF. CDR3 sequence (DNA): TGTGCCACCAGCAGAGACCGGACAGGGTCCGGGGAGCTGTTTTTT. This sequence joins TRBV15 and TRBJ2-2; 8 nucleotides line up with TRBD1. The length of the CDR3 is 15 residues. CDR1 and CDR2 from the germline V gene are LNHNV and YYDKDF (reference sequence). V dropped 0 bases and J dropped 6; count of bases not matched to a gene: 3.

This chain links TRBV28 with TRBJ2-2, with D possibly matching TRBD1 (6 bases). V was cut by 6 bases and J by 3 bases, with 8 bases left in between. Germline CDR1 reads MDHEN; CDR2 reads SYDVKM. The CDR3 runs 13 residues. The chain's CDR3 is CASRQGYTGELFF. For the CDR3, the DNA is TGTGCCAGCAGACAGGGATACACCGGGGAGCTGTTTTTT.

The chain joins TRBV14 to TRBJ2-7; D uncertain. This CDR3 is 13 amino acids long. Trimming removed 2 bases at V and 6 bases at J, with 11 bases between. Germline values: CDR1 SGHDN, CDR2 FVKESK. In DNA form, the CDR3 reads TGTGCCAGCAGCCAATTCTCCCCTCGCGAGCAGTACTTC. Its translation: CASSQFSPREQYF.

This clone appeared a single time. The rearrangement links TRBV7-6 to TRBJ2-7; 8 bases map to TRBD2. There are 14 residues in the CDR3. CDR1 and CDR2 from the germline V gene are SGHVS and FNYEAQ. V trimming: 5 bases; J trimming: 1 base; junction bases outside the gene matches: 4. The chain's CDR3 is CASSLGTRSYEQYF. The CDR3 nucleotides read TGTGCCAGCAGCCTAGGGACTAGATCCTACGAGCAGTACTTC. Variable domain in full (rest from reference TRBV7-6 and TRBJ2-7): GAGVSQSPRYKVTKRGQDVALRCDPISGHVSLYWYRQALGQGPEFLTYFNYEAQQDKSGLPNDRFSAERPEGSISTLTIQRTEQRDSAMYRCASSLGTRSYEQYFGPGTRLTVT.

The chain carries TRBV18 and TRBJ2-1; perhaps TRBD2 as D (5 bases). The germline V gene encodes CDR1 KGHSH and CDR2 LQKENI. This CDR3 has 19 residues. V gave up 1 base and J gave up 0 bases, with 19 bases separating them. The CDR3 DNA reads as TGTGCCAGCTCACCACGGGCTAGTCCTCGGGGTAGCTCCTACAATGAGCAGTTCTTC. This encodes CASSPRASPRGSSYNEQFF.

This clone was seen a few times. The same CDR3 is also encoded by other DNA sequences in this sample. This chain's CDR3 is CASSEAGSRYEQYF. Here the CDR3 DNA reads TGTGCCAGCAGTGAAGCAGGGTCCCGCTACGAGCAGTACTTC. This chain links TRBV25-1 with TRBJ2-7; TRBD1 might be the D (5 bases). This CDR3 is built from 14 residues. Germline CDR1 and CDR2: MGHDK and SYGVNS. V was pared by 2 bases and J by 3 bases, with 11 bases between.

This clone came up a few times. The genes are TRBV4-2 and TRBJ2-5; tentative D call: TRBD2 (7 bases). This CDR3 spans 18 amino acids. Trimming left V 6 bases short and J 5 bases short, with 28 bases between. The germline V gene encodes CDR1 LGHNA and CDR2 YNFKEQ. DNA for the CDR3: TGTGCCAGCAGTCCGGTTGAGGGGGGGAAGGCGCGGTGGGAGACCCAGTACTTC. Its protein is CASSPVEGGKARWETQYF.

The chain couples TRBV28 to TRBJ1-2; 7 bases fit TRBD1. The CDR3 runs 14 residues. CDR1 is MDHEN, CDR2 SYDVKM, per germline. The J segment lost 2 bases and the V segment lost 5 bases, leaving 5 bases of the junction unmatched. The CDR3 loop reads CASSRGTVNYGYTF. CDR3 coding DNA: TGTGCCAGCAGTCGGGGGACAGTAAACTATGGCTACACCTTC.

This chain links TRBV2 with TRBJ1-2; D may be TRBD1 (6 bases). CDR3 length: 14 residues. Germline CDR1 and CDR2: SNHLY and FYNNEI. Trimming pared 1 base from V and 8 bases from J, leaving 14 bases between. This chain's CDR3 is CASSEEGRGLGYTF. The CDR3 coding sequence is TGTGCCAGCAGTGAAGAAGGGCGGGGGCTGGGCTACACCTTC.

The table lists this clone with a count of one. The chain employs TRBV6-1 and TRBJ1-1, with 8 bases lining up with TRBD1. Germline CDR1 MNHNS, CDR2 SASEGT. J lost 5 bases, V lost 6 bases, and 2 bases had no gene match. The CDR3 contains 12 residues. The DNA of the CDR3 is TGTGCCAGCAGCCGGACAGGGACTGAAGCTTTCTTT. Protein sequence: CASSRTGTEAFF.

This clone has more than one count but fewer than ten. The V and J genes are TRBV2 and TRBJ1-1; 7 bases agree with TRBD1. Unmatched junction bases numbered 7, after V lost 6 bases and J lost 6 bases. Germline lookup yields CDR1 SNHLY and CDR2 FYNNEI. The CDR3 sequence is 13 residues long. The chain's CDR3 is CASRTNRGSEAFF. CDR3 nucleotides: TGTGCCAGCAGGACAAACAGGGGTTCTGAAGCTTTCTTT.